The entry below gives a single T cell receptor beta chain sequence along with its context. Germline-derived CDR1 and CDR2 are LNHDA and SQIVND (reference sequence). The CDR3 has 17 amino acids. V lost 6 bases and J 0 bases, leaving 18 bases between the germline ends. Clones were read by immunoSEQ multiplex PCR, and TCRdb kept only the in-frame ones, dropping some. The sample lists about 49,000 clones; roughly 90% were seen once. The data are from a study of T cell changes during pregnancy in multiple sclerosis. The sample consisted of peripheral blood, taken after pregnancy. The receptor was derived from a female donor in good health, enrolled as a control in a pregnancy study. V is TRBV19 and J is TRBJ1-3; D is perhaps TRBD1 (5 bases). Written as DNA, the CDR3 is TGTGCCAGTAGCCTATTATTTCAGGGAATCTCTGGAAACACCATATATTTT. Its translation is CASSLLFQGISGNTIYF.